The next 24 T cell receptor beta chains were all read from a single sample in a study of response to subunit inactivated influenza vaccine. TCRdb re-analysed the RT-PCR reads in MiXCR, keeping a single row per CDR3 protein. This sample has roughly 570,000 distinct CDR3 sequences, with 11% to 15% found just once. This sample comprised PBMCs from blood, obtained about 12 days after vaccination. These TCRs come from a man aged 50 or older who received an inactivated influenza vaccine.

This clonotype was seen a handful of times. V and J are TRBV7-8 and TRBJ2-3; 12 nucleotides align to TRBD2. J gave up 5 bases and V 4 bases, and 10 bases lay outside the gene matches. The CDR3 covers 17 residues. CDR1 is SGHVS, CDR2 FQNEAQ, per germline. Written as DNA, the CDR3 is TGTGCCAGCAGCTCGACTAGCGGGGGCCACCGTGGAGATACGCAGTATTTT. Translated, it gives CASSSTSGGHRGDTQYF.

This clonotype was detected a few times. This sequence joins TRBV7-7 and TRBJ2-1, with D perhaps TRBD2 (6 bases). Per germline, CDR1 SSHAT and CDR2 FNYEAQ (reference sequence). This CDR3 has 14 residues. The V gene lost 5 bases and the J gene lost 10 bases, with 18 bases spanning the gap. As DNA, the CDR3 is TGTGCCAGCAGCCCCGGGACTTCCCTAGGGGAGCAGTTCTTC. It encodes CASSPGTSLGEQFF. The variable domain in full, completed from reference TRBV7-7 and TRBJ2-1, reads GAGVSQSPRYKVTKRGQDVTLRCDPISSHATLYWYQQALGQGPEFLTYFNYEAQPDKSGLPSDRFSAERPEGSISTLTIQRTEQRDSAMYRCASSPGTSLGEQFFGPGTRLTVL.

V is TRBV29-1 and J is TRBJ2-3; D is unresolved. The CDR3 has 13 residues. From germline, CDR1 is SQVTM and CDR2 ANQGSEA. Trimming stripped 7 bases from V and 2 bases from J, with 13 bases between. The CDR3 DNA reads TGCAGCGCCTCCCCCAATCCCACAGATACGCAGTATTTT. It yields the protein CSASPNPTDTQYF.

The chain combines TRBV27 with TRBJ2-1, with TRBD1 identical over 7 bases. The J segment lost 5 bases and the V segment lost 1 base, leaving 8 bases of the junction unmatched. CDR3 size: 16 residues. The germline gives CDR1 MNHEY, CDR2 SMNVEV (reference sequence). CDR3 DNA sequence: TGTGCCAGCAGTTTATTCCCAAGACAGGGCCACAATGAGCAGTTCTTC. Its translation: CASSLFPRQGHNEQFF.

This clonotype was recorded a few times. The chain employs TRBV6-2 or TRBV6-3 and TRBJ2-2; 8 bases fit TRBD1. This CDR3 is built from 16 residues. Germline V CDR1 and CDR2: MNHEY, SVGEGT. Trimming at V came to 7 bases and at J to 6 bases, leaving 13 bases not matched to a gene. The CDR3 DNA reads TGTGCCAGCAAAGTTATGAGGACAGGGCCCTCCGGGGAGCTGTTTTTT. Translated: CASKVMRTGPSGELFF.

This clonotype has at least ten counts. The rearrangement uses TRBV4-2 and TRBJ2-7, with D possibly being TRBD1 or TRBD2 (5 bases each). Germline V gene sequence: CDR1 LGHNA, CDR2 YNFKEQ. The CDR3 contains 15 residues. Trimming stripped 0 bases from V and 3 bases from J, with 12 bases between. The CDR3 protein is CASSQERGRGYEQYF. In DNA, the CDR3 is TGTGCCAGCAGCCAAGAAAGGGGACGGGGCTACGAGCAGTACTTC.

On this clonotype itself: One end of the junction does not line up with germline, which may come from a read error. V usage is TRBV20-1 and J usage is TRBJ2-7, with D maybe TRBD2 (5 bases). The CDR3 spans 16 residues. Germline CDR1 and CDR2: DFQATT and SNEGSKA (reference sequence). CDR3 in DNA: TGCTGTGCTAGGTCAACTGGCGGGTGGACTCGCGGCGAGCAGTACTTC. Amino acid sequence: CCARSTGGWTRGEQYF.

This clonotype came up many times. The chain couples TRBV4-3 to TRBJ1-3; 8 bases line up with TRBD1. The germline gives CDR1 LGHNA, CDR2 YSLEER. The length of the CDR3 is 15 residues. Losses at the gene ends were 3 bases for V and 0 bases for J; bases not matched to a gene: 1. CDR3 in DNA: TGCGCCAGCAGCCAGGACAGGGCCTCTGGAAACACCATATATTTT. It is translated as CASSQDRASGNTIYF.

The V and J genes are TRBV3-1 and TRBJ2-1; perhaps TRBD1 as D (5 bases). Trimming stripped 1 base from V and 10 bases from J, with 11 bases between. The CDR3 consists of 13 residues. Germline V gene data show CDR1 as LGHDT and CDR2 as YNNKEL (reference sequence). CDR3 DNA sequence: TGTGCCAGCAGCCAAGTTATGGGGCGGGAGCAGTTCTTC. It is translated as CASSQVMGREQFF.

CDR3: CAISESRDFASYEQYF. CDR3 DNA: TGTGCCATCAGTGAGTCTCGGGACTTCGCCTCCTACGAGCAGTACTTC. The chain couples TRBV10-3 to TRBJ2-7, with a weak D call TRBD2 (6 bases). Per the germline V gene, CDR1 is ENHRY and CDR2 is SYGVKD. V was trimmed by 0 bases and J by 0 bases, leaving 12 bases between them. This CDR3 region has 16 residues.

The chain recombines TRBV29-1 with TRBJ2-3; 7 nucleotides agree with TRBD2. CDR1 SQVTM and CDR2 ANQGSEA come from the germline V gene. The V and J ends lost 1 base and 3 bases, in that order; junction bases with no gene match: 7. The CDR3 covers 15 residues. The DNA of the CDR3 is TGCAGCGTTGAAGGCGGGAGAGGGGAAACAGATACGCAGTATTTT. Its protein is CSVEGGRGETDTQYF.

The rearrangement links TRBV28 to TRBJ1-2, with TRBD1 matching over 10 bases. This CDR3 comprises 12 residues. The ends lost 5 bases at V and 11 bases at J; junction bases unmatched: 5. Per germline, CDR1 MDHEN and CDR2 SYDVKM. The CDR3 DNA reads TGTGCCAGCAGTCTTGGGACAGGGGTGTACACCTTC. This sequence encodes CASSLGTGVYTF.

The V call is TRBV11-2, the J call TRBJ2-1; TRBD2 is a possible D gene (5 bases). Germline lookup yields CDR1 SGHAT and CDR2 FQNNGV. The V end lost 3 bases, the J end lost 3 bases, and 9 bases lay between the germline ends. The CDR3 consists of 14 residues. The CDR3 reads CASSLGALYNEQFF. The DNA of the CDR3 is TGTGCCAGCAGCTTGGGAGCCCTCTACAATGAGCAGTTCTTC.

In its sample, this clonotype was seen a few times. This sequence joins TRBV7-8 and TRBJ1-5, with D perhaps matching TRBD1 (6 bases). The V and J ends lost 0 bases and 4 bases respectively, with 13 bases between them. The CDR3 extends over 16 amino acids. Per the germline V gene, CDR1 is SGHVS and CDR2 is FQNEAQ. CDR3 bases: TGTGCCAGCAGCTTAGCGTGGGGCAGGGGTAATCAGCCCCAGCATTTT. Translated: CASSLAWGRGNQPQHF. The full variable domain, rest sourced from reference TRBV7-8 and TRBJ1-5, is GAGVSQSPRYKVAKRGQDVALRCDPISGHVSLFWYQQALGQGPEFLTYFQNEAQLDKSGLPSDRFFAERPEGSVSTLKIQRTQQEDSAVYLCASSLAWGRGNQPQHFGDGTRLSIL.

The V gene is TRBV4-3, the J gene TRBJ2-2, with a tentative D call TRBD2 (6 bases). Germline values: CDR1 LGHNA, CDR2 YSLEER. The CDR3 extends over 19 amino acids. V was pared by 0 bases and J by 1 base, with 18 bases between. The DNA for the CDR3 is TGCGCCAGCAGCCAAGAGCCTGTGTTAGGGCGGGAGAACACCGGGGAGCTGTTTTTT. Protein product: CASSQEPVLGRENTGELFF.

This clonotype has a single count. The genes are TRBV11-2 and TRBJ2-1; perhaps TRBD1 as D (6 bases). The CDR3 has 16 amino acids. With 5 bases removed from V and 0 bases from J, the gap between germline ends came to 14 bases. CDR1 is SGHAT, CDR2 FQNNGV, per germline. This CDR3 reads CASSHGQIGSYNEQFF. The CDR3 nucleotides read TGTGCCAGCAGCCACGGACAGATTGGCTCCTACAATGAGCAGTTCTTC.

This clonotype was counted only a few times. This chain joins TRBV20-1 and TRBJ2-1; TRBD2 might be the D (6 bases). There are 14 residues in the CDR3. CDR1 is DFQATT, CDR2 SNEGSKA, per germline (reference sequence). Trimming stripped 6 bases from V and 7 bases from J, with 19 bases between. CDR3: CSASGREALNEQFF. CDR3 coding DNA: TGCAGTGCCAGCGGGCGGGAAGCTCTGAATGAGCAGTTCTTC.

The genes are TRBV4-1 and TRBJ2-1, with TRBD2 identical over 9 bases. V lost 0 bases, J lost 4 bases, and 13 bases stayed unmatched. CDR1 and CDR2 (germline): MGHRA, YSYEKL. The length of the CDR3 is 19 residues. CDR3 in amino acids: CASSQDMENSGSVYNEQFF. In DNA form, the CDR3 reads TGCGCCAGCAGCCAAGATATGGAAAATAGCGGGAGTGTTTACAATGAGCAGTTCTTC.

This clonotype was found a few times. V usage is TRBV7-2 and J usage is TRBJ1-6; no firm D call. Between the trimmed V and J ends, which lost 7 bases and 11 bases, there was a span of 6 bases. Germline V gene sequence: CDR1 SGHTA, CDR2 FQGNSA. The CDR3 runs 10 residues. The CDR3 nucleotides read TGTGCCAGCATGTGGACACCCCTCCACTTT. This sequence encodes CASMWTPLHF.

The rearrangement links TRBV11-3 to TRBJ2-2; D not resolved. Trimming took 0 bases from V and 6 from J, leaving 5 bases between them. The CDR3 consists of 13 residues. Germline-derived CDR1 and CDR2 are SGHNT and YENEEA. CDR3 sequence: CASSLDAPGELFF. DNA for the CDR3: TGTGCCAGCAGCTTAGATGCCCCCGGGGAGCTGTTTTTT.

The gene calls are TRBV29-1 and TRBJ1-2; D is unresolved. V was cut by 7 bases and J by 7 bases, with 13 bases left in between. The CDR3 loop spans 11 amino acids. From germline, CDR1 is SQVTM and CDR2 ANQGSEA. The CDR3 DNA sequence: TGCAGCGGTGTCATAGGGAGTGGCTACACCTTC. Its translation is CSGVIGSGYTF. Looking up the rest from reference TRBV29-1 and TRBJ1-2 gives the full variable domain: SAVISQKPSRDICQRGTSLTIQCQVDSQVTMMFWYRQQPGQSLTLIATANQGSEATYESGFVIDKFPISRPNLTFSTLTVSNMSPEDSSIYLCSGVIGSGYTFGSGTRLTVV.

This rearrangement joins TRBV20-1 to TRBJ1-6; no firm D call. V lost 5 bases and J 16 bases, leaving 18 bases between the germline ends. The CDR3 sequence is 12 residues long. CDR1 and CDR2 from the germline V gene are DFQATT and SNEGSKA (reference sequence). The CDR3 DNA reads TGCAGTGCTGCAAACCGGGCCCCCTTGCTCCACTTT. Translated, it gives CSAANRAPLLHF.

The chain employs TRBV20-1 and TRBJ2-1; possibly TRBD2 for D (5 bases). Per germline, CDR1 DFQATT and CDR2 SNEGSKA (reference sequence). Trimming took off 0 bases at V and 8 bases at J, with 14 bases between the two ends. The CDR3 spans 14 residues. CDR3 sequence (DNA): TGCAGTGCTAGAGATGGGCTAGCCTGGGATGAGCAGTTCTTC. It encodes CSARDGLAWDEQFF.

This clonotype was counted only a few times. The genes are TRBV9 and TRBJ2-5; D tentatively fits TRBD1 or TRBD2 (5 bases each). This CDR3 comprises 14 residues. Germline CDR1 reads SGDLS; CDR2 reads YYNGEE. Trimming took off 0 bases at V and 1 base at J, with 7 bases between the two ends. The CDR3 region is CASSVAGLQETQYF. CDR3 in DNA: TGTGCCAGCAGCGTAGCGGGGCTCCAAGAGACCCAGTACTTC.